This T cell receptor beta chain stems from a study of T cell responses to AZD1222 COVID-19 vaccine. Assay used: immunoSEQ multiplex PCR; TCRdb lists only in-frame clones, some missing. The sample lists around 84,000 clones; roughly 88% were seen once. The J segment lost 1 base and the V segment lost 0 bases, leaving 7 bases of the junction unmatched. Germline CDR1 reads SGHRS; CDR2 reads YFSETQ. The CDR3 sequence is 17 residues long. V usage is TRBV5-1 and J usage is TRBJ2-3; 8 bases match TRBD1. Sequenced material: peripheral blood, taken 28 days after the second AZD1222 dose. This receptor was obtained from an adult who received the AZD1222 COVID-19 vaccine. The CDR3 is CASSLEGSGQGTDTQYF. As DNA, the CDR3 is TGCGCCAGCAGCTTGGAGGGTTCGGGACAGGGCACAGATACGCAGTATTTT.